This is a list of T cell receptor beta chains from one sample in a study of cytomegalovirus exposure and HLA in healthy donors. The repertoire was sequenced with immunoSEQ multiplex PCR; TCRdb's copy has only in-frame clones and lacks some. The sample has some 130,000 clones, roughly 81% seen once. Material: PBMCs. The origin of the receptors is a woman in her 30s in good health and CMV-seronegative. Both conserved end residues are part of each CDR3. D genes are given only for firm matches. Rows may omit the clone size; those that give it use once, few, many or a size class.

size: NA
V: TRBV27
J: TRBJ2-2
length: 15
D: TRBD1
CDR3: CASSRGQVSTGELFF
DNA: TGTGCCAGCAGCAGGGGACAGGTGTCCACCGGGGAGCTGTTTTTT

size: NA
V: TRBV18
J: TRBJ2-1
length: 15
D: NA
CDR3: CASSPTYSSYNEQFF
DNA: TGTGCCAGCTCACCTACCTATAGCTCCTACAATGAGCAGTTCTTC

size: NA
V: TRBV18
J: TRBJ2-7
length: 12
D: NA
CDR3: CASSPGGHEQYF
DNA: TGTGCCAGCTCACCCGGGGGGCACGAGCAGTACTTC

size: few
V: TRBV7-2
J: TRBJ2-7
length: 14
D: NA
CDR3: CASSLAGSGYEQYF
DNA: TGTGCCAGCAGCTTAGCAGGGTCAGGGTACGAGCAGTACTTC

size: once
V: TRBV5-6
J: TRBJ1-1
length: 12
D: TRBD1
CDR3: CASSGTGREAFF
DNA: TGTGCCAGCAGCGGGACAGGCCGGGAAGCTTTCTTT

size: NA
V: TRBV5-4
J: TRBJ1-6
length: 15
D: NA
CDR3: CASSVEGSYNSPLHF
DNA: TGTGCCAGCAGCGTAGAGGGCTCCTATAATTCACCCCTCCACTTT

size: NA
V: TRBV10-3
J: TRBJ2-7
length: 15
D: TRBD1
CDR3: CAISPGQGLAYEQYF
DNA: TGTGCCATCAGTCCGGGACAGGGTCTTGCCTACGAGCAGTACTTC

size: NA
V: TRBV18
J: TRBJ1-1
length: 13
D: TRBD1
CDR3: CASSVDRGIEAFF
DNA: TGTGCCAGCTCAGTTGACAGGGGCATTGAAGCTTTCTTT

size: NA
V: TRBV7-3
J: TRBJ1-1
length: 16
D: TRBD1
CDR3: CASSLTSDRGNTEAFF
DNA: TGTGCCAGCAGCTTAACTTCGGACAGGGGGAACACTGAAGCTTTCTTT

size: NA
V: TRBV5-1
J: TRBJ1-3
length: 20
D: TRBD1
CDR3: CASSPEAGTGRIFSGNTIYF
DNA: TGCGCCAGCAGTCCCGAGGCGGGGACAGGGCGTATTTTCTCTGGAAACACCATATATTTT

size: NA
V: TRBV14
J: TRBJ2-2
length: 14
D: NA
CDR3: CASSQSRHTGELFF
DNA: TGTGCCAGCAGCCAATCCAGGCACACCGGGGAGCTGTTTTTT

size: NA
V: TRBV28
J: TRBJ2-3
length: 13
D: NA
CDR3: CASRDSSGDTQYF
DNA: TGTGCCAGCAGGGACAGCAGCGGCGATACGCAGTATTTT

size: NA
V: TRBV11-2
J: TRBJ1-1
length: 12
D: NA
CDR3: CASSFMNTEAFF
DNA: TGTGCCAGCAGCTTCATGAACACTGAAGCTTTCTTT

size: NA
V: TRBV29-1
J: TRBJ1-2
length: 12
D: NA
CDR3: CSVGGLDYGYTF
DNA: TGCAGCGTTGGAGGGCTGGACTATGGCTACACCTTC

size: NA
V: TRBV5-1
J: TRBJ2-3
length: 12
D: NA
CDR3: CASSSTADTQYF
DNA: TGCGCCAGCAGCTCGACAGCAGATACGCAGTATTTT

size: NA
V: TRBV2
J: TRBJ2-3
length: 15
D: NA
CDR3: CASSPPRGSTDTQYF
DNA: TGTGCCAGCAGCCCACCGCGGGGTAGCACAGATACGCAGTATTTT

size: NA
V: TRBV9
J: TRBJ1-2
length: 13
D: TRBD1
CDR3: CASSPGTGYGYTF
DNA: TGTGCCAGCAGCCCAGGGACAGGGTATGGCTACACCTTC

size: NA
V: TRBV5-1
J: TRBJ1-2
length: 14
D: TRBD1
CDR3: CASRSTGGNGGYTF
DNA: TGCGCCAGCAGATCGACAGGGGGCAACGGTGGCTACACCTTC

size: NA
V: TRBV10-3
J: TRBJ2-7
length: 14
D: TRBD1
CDR3: CAISERQGPYEQYF
DNA: TGTGCCATCAGTGAAAGACAGGGCCCCTACGAGCAGTACTTC

size: NA
V: TRBV30
J: TRBJ1-6
length: 14
D: NA
CDR3: CAWSVLAGASPLHF
DNA: TGTGCCTGGAGTGTACTGGCAGGGGCTTCACCCCTCCACTTT

size: NA
V: TRBV5-1
J: TRBJ1-6
length: 18
D: NA
CDR3: CASSPLGALSSYNSPLHF
DNA: TGCGCCAGCAGCCCGCTTGGGGCACTGAGCTCCTATAATTCACCCCTCCACTTT

size: once
V: TRBV19
J: TRBJ2-5
length: 16
D: TRBD2
CDR3: CASSEYWTSAEETQYF
DNA: TGTGCCAGTAGTGAGTACTGGACTAGCGCCGAGGAGACCCAGTACTTC

size: once
V: TRBV7-9
J: TRBJ1-5
length: 16
D: TRBD1
CDR3: CASSLGTGNSNQPQHF
DNA: TGTGCCAGCAGCTTGGGGACAGGTAATAGCAATCAGCCCCAGCATTTT

size: NA
V: TRBV7-9
J: TRBJ1-1
length: 12
D: NA
CDR3: CASSPSHTEAFF
DNA: TGTGCCAGCAGCCCGAGCCACACTGAAGCTTTCTTT

size: NA
V: TRBV11-2
J: TRBJ1-1
length: 13
D: NA
CDR3: CASSPQRVTEAFF
DNA: TGTGCCAGCAGTCCCCAGAGGGTCACTGAAGCTTTCTTT

size: NA
V: TRBV6-1
J: TRBJ2-5
length: 14
D: NA
CDR3: CASSEGDSSGTQYF
DNA: TGTGCCAGCAGTGAAGGAGACTCAAGCGGGACCCAGTACTTC

size: NA
V: TRBV9
J: TRBJ1-1
length: 15
D: NA
CDR3: CASSVLGRGDAEAFF
DNA: TGTGCCAGCAGCGTACTAGGCAGAGGCGATGCTGAAGCTTTCTTT